The source of this TCR beta chain is a study of cytomegalovirus exposure and HLA in healthy donors (dated by TCRdb to 2016 to 2017). Concerning the study at large: An earlier analysis of 587 of the donors reported about 300 Gb of sequence data and 117 million unique TCR beta sequences obtained from roughly 180 million T cells. Roughly 300 gigabases of sequencing data and around 80 million unique TCR sequences made up an early release that covered under 750 HLA-typed donors. Of the roughly 420 genotyped donors, 65% to 90% were placed in the genetic ancestry cluster associated with self-reported Caucasian donors. The aim of the study was to test whether cataloging public T cell receptors could identify signatures of past pathogen exposure. The T cell repertoires of 666 subjects were profiled by immunosequencing and related to cytomegalovirus serostatus. A separate validation cohort of approximately 130 different subjects was used in addition to the roughly 670-subject first cohort. To predict cytomegalovirus infection status, the study brought together high-throughput TCR immunosequencing, statistical association of individual TCRs with disease status, and machine learning. A later analysis re-examined previously published TCR beta repertoires from 600 to 700 donors and added high-resolution HLA genotyping to investigate patterns of TCR occurrence. The later analysis used no new phenotypic data to find candidate immune exposures, relying instead on TCR beta sequences and their occurrence across donors. To decide whether each TCR beta V gene segment behaved as functional or pseudogenic, an earlier analysis of approximately 620 of the donors relied on high-throughput TCR beta sequencing. Alongside the repertoire data, information on donor age, sex, ethnicity and CMV serostatus was compiled. In a later genetic analysis, genome-wide SNP genotypes for about 55% of the roughly 700 donors were used, and that subset was treated as a discovery cohort. Every discovery cohort repertoire had been produced on one sequencing platform. Class I and class II HLA loci were covered by the typing at four-digit resolution. The number of donors typed differed by locus, with about 629-640 for A, B, C, DRB1 and DQB1, around 500 for DQA1, over 600 for DPA1, and 472 for DPB1. Five DR-DQ haplotypes were treated as single units for association and clustering because of strong linkage in the cohort. Across roughly 420 genotyped donors of the cohort, an average of approximately 240,000 unique TCR beta nucleotide sequences per donor were sequenced, and roughly a sixth of those sequences were non-productive.

Summary of the overall study and its limitations: A later genetic analysis reported fewer N-insertions in productive TCRs among donors in an Asian-associated ancestry cluster than the roughly 700-donor mean. Specific HLA alleles were associated with 15,000 to 20,000 TCR beta sequences at a false discovery rate of 0.05 in a later analysis. Because counts were too low, seventeen rarely observed V segments, including chromosome 9 orphons, were left out of the earlier analysis of a few hundred of the donors. Most TCR sequences were observed very rarely across donors, whereas some public TCRs were present in many individuals. In vitro tests confirmed that a few of the cytomegalovirus-associated TCR beta chains recognize cytomegalovirus antigens. An earlier analysis of approximately 540 of the donors showed that most TCR beta V segments appeared in productive rearrangements either about 87% or about 30% of the time, which broadly matched IMGT annotations. The study listed 164 TCR beta chains as associated with cytomegalovirus. In a later analysis, several top co-occurrence clusters were reported to appear linked to parvovirus B19, influenza, CMV and Epstein-Barr virus. According to the authors, the approach could potentially be generalized to other disease states and immunological phenotypes. A further reported finding was that TCR beta sequences accurately predicted the HLA-A and HLA-B alleles for most subjects in the first cohort. The presence/absence analyses assumed that sequencing depth was roughly uniform across donors, and that assumption may not be true. Some IMGT-functional V segments, including TRBV6-2 and TRBV6-3, could not be told apart with the 87-base-pair reads, so those segments were excluded. An association between a missense DCLRE1C variant and V-gene and J-gene trimming of TCR beta chains was found in a later genetic analysis and replicated in an independent cohort. A later analysis found that TCR association rates varied across HLA loci, with DRB1 alleles showing the most associated TCRs and HLA-C alleles the fewest. In a later analysis, HLA-associated TCR beta chains were found to be more clonally expanded and to have lower generation probabilities than equally common non-associated chains. When HLA alleles, especially DR and DQ, strongly co-occurred, attributing TCR associations to individual alleles was difficult. The classifier was reported to diagnose cytomegalovirus status with high specificity and sensitivity in both the original cohort and the validation cohort. Because HLA typing was missing for some donors at each locus, association tests included only the typed subset. Linkage disequilibrium might explain the correlated functional status among segregating V segments, but an unknown experimental factor could not be ruled out. A later analysis found that most CMV-associated TCR beta chains appeared HLA-restricted, with HLA associations seemingly driven largely by CMV exposure. A cluster of highly shared sequence variants was judged likely to represent a technical artifact of the sequencing pipeline. Immune exposure information for the cohort was limited to CMV serostatus. This cohort had only TCR beta chains sequenced, and the lack of alpha or paired-chain data limited which features could be detected.

Library method: the immunoSEQ multiplex PCR assay. The multiplex PCR relied on a mix of 60 forward primers for TCR Vbeta segments and 13 reverse primers for TCR Jbeta segments. The CDR3 region of rearranged TCR beta genes was amplified from genomic DNA with a multiplex PCR assay. The amplified TCR beta libraries were sequenced on the Illumina HiSeq System as 87-base-pair reads. The study's own analysis went as follows. A later analysis tallied 80 million to 95 million unique TCR beta chains across the 700 or so repertoires, and around 10 million of those chains were shared by two or more donors. Raw reads were error-corrected and collapsed into unique sequences by a nearest-neighbor algorithm in which closely related sequences were merged to remove PCR and sequencing errors. CDR3 sequences were aligned to IMGT reference sequences to assign V, D and J gene segments. For a sequence to be retained, a match of at least six nucleotides was required to both a V gene segment and a J gene segment. Rearrangements were classified as productive when the CDR3 lacked stop codons and remained in frame with V and J, and all other rearrangements were classified as non-productive. CDR3 was defined by IMGT convention, running from the second conserved V-encoded cysteine to the conserved J-encoded phenylalanine. In an earlier analysis of around 640 of the donors, sequences lacking an unambiguous match to a single V gene segment were excluded. In an earlier analysis of 587 of the donors, a V segment was called functional when productive rearrangements were above 56.7%, and segregating when the standard deviation between donors exceeded 5%. A statistical classification framework was built for diagnosing cytomegalovirus status from the catalog of TCR beta chain sequences. In a later analysis, TCR nucleotide sequences were compared against IMGT/GENE-DB human TR gene sequences so that V and J genes could be assigned. Using the TCRdist pipeline, a later analysis assigned CDR3 sequences along with most-parsimonious VDJ recombination scenarios. A later analysis defined each TCR beta chain by its CDR3 amino acid sequence plus V-gene family, and excluded reads lacking a unique V-gene family. As a way to deal with suspected cross-contamination and a sequencing artifact, a later analysis dropped roughly 600 nucleotide sequences that were highly shared and had low generation probability. In a later analysis, a clonal expansion index for each public chain was calculated from normalized within-repertoire ranks of inferred template counts. In a later analysis, generation probabilities were computed using a VDJ recombination model fitted to out-of-frame rearrangements, and the results were checked against IGoR. In a later analysis, hypergeometric tests were used to score TCR-TCR, TCR-HLA and TCR-CMV co-occurrence, with a repertoire-size bias correction applied to TCR pairs. In a later analysis, false discovery rates were estimated by permuting HLA or CMV assignments 20 times. In a later analysis, co-occurring TCRs were grouped using DBSCAN, and TCRdist sequence similarity was added for clustering within HLA-allele-positive subsets. Repertoires with fewer than 30,000 or more than 120,000 public chains were left out of co-occurrence clustering, as were five repertoires with anomalous nucleotide sharing. TCRdb limited this immuneACCESS table to in-frame rearrangements with V and J called. A share of clones is missing; checked studies link under half to unresolved V genes, and the rest is unexplained. The V and J calls and clone size come from that table; D and trimming were worked out from the DNA. Across this sample there are under 90,000 clones, with less than 80% seen only once. Under 10% of the sample is taken by the ten largest.

The cohort consisted of some 730 healthy bone marrow donors. At the time of sampling, every cohort member was nominally healthy, though immune exposures that went unrecorded were likely present. The donor was CMV seropositive and was included in the group of 250 to 300 seropositive cohort members. A peripheral blood sample was collected from each donor, and TCR beta sequencing was performed on peripheral blood mononuclear cells. The Qiagen DNeasy Blood Extraction Kit was used to extract genomic DNA from the blood cell samples. Taken from the germline V gene (reference sequence), the CDR1 and CDR2 loops are LNHDA and SQIVND. V ends up 4 bases short and J 8 bases short, with an unmatched junction base count of 13. The CDR3 covers 15 residues, taking in both the cysteine and the phenylalanine. Only the CDR3 region is kept as DNA, spanning 45 bases read in frame from base 1. This clone appeared a few times. This clone's antigen is unknown. Base qualities are not at hand, and no much larger clone is one base apart.

The TCR sequence derives from a middle-aged man in good health and CMV-seropositive. Sequencing was performed on PBMCs. This chain is built from TRBV19 and TRBJ2-7, with 8 middle bases fitting TRBD1. The sequenced DNA: TGTGCCAGTAGTAACCTCGGGACAGGCCATTTCAAGCAGTACTTC. Its product reads: CASSNLGTGHFKQYF. Outside the CDR3, residues come from the reference TRBV19 and TRBJ2-7 proteins, so the full variable domain is: DGGITQSPKYLFRKEGQNVTLSCEQNLNHDAMYWYRQDPGQGLRLIYYSQIVNDFQKGDIAEGYSVSREKKESFPLTVTSAQKNPTAFYLCASSNLGTGHFKQYFGPGTRLTVT.